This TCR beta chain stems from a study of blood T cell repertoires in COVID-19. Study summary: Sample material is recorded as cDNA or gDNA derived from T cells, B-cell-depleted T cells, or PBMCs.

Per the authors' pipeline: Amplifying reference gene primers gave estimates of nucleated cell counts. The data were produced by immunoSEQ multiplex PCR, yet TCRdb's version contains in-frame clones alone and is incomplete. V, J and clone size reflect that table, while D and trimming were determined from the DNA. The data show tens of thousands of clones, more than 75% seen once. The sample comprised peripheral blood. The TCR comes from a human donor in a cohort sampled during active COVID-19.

The DNA of the CDR3 is TGTGCCAGCAGTTACAGCCGTGAGCAGTTCTTC. It specifies CASSYSREQFF. The rearrangement joins TRBV6-2 or TRBV6-3 to TRBJ2-1; D remains unclear. This CDR3 contains 11 residues. The V gene's germline CDR1 is MNHEY and CDR2 SVGEGT. V was cut by 2 bases and J by 9 bases, with 5 bases left in between.